This T cell receptor (beta chain) came from a study of cytomegalovirus exposure and HLA in healthy donors (dated by TCRdb to the late 2010s). Turning to the overall study: An earlier analysis of about 530 of the donors reported 276 Gb of sequence data and some 110 million unique TCR beta sequences obtained from 180 million or so T cells. Rather than using new phenotypic data, the later analysis identified candidate immune exposures from TCR beta sequences and from how often those sequences occurred across donors. To study patterns of TCR occurrence, a later analysis re-analyzed previously published TCR beta repertoires from around 700 donors and added high-resolution HLA genotyping. Among several hundred genotyped donors of the cohort, an average of approximately 240,000 unique TCR beta nucleotide sequences was sequenced per donor, of which about 19% were non-productive. Genome-wide SNP genotypes for about 60% of the 666 donors were used in a later genetic analysis, which treated that subset as a discovery cohort. Four to six DR-DQ haplotypes were handled as single units for association and clustering, since linkage in the cohort was strong. The T cell repertoires of 666 subjects were profiled by immunosequencing and related to cytomegalovirus serostatus. Among the roughly 400 genotyped donors, more than 70% belonged to the genetic ancestry cluster associated with self-reported Caucasian donors. Both class I and class II loci were covered by HLA typing, at four-digit resolution. Alongside the repertoire data, information on donor age, sex, ethnicity and CMV serostatus was compiled. To decide whether each TCR beta V gene segment behaved as functional or pseudogenic, an earlier analysis of several hundred of the donors relied on high-throughput TCR beta sequencing. All discovery cohort repertoires had been generated on a single sequencing platform. To predict cytomegalovirus infection status, the study brought together high-throughput TCR immunosequencing, statistical association of individual TCRs with disease status, and machine learning. Roughly 300 gigabases of sequencing data and around 85 million unique TCR sequences made up an early release that covered approximately 620 HLA-typed donors. The number of donors typed differed by locus, with roughly 629-640 for A, B, C, DRB1 and DQB1, roughly 520 for DQA1, approximately 580 for DPA1, and over 400 for DPB1. The aim of the study was to test whether cataloging public T cell receptors could identify signatures of past pathogen exposure. Besides the first cohort of 666 subjects, a separate validation cohort made up of around 120 different subjects was used.

The paper as a whole reports these results and caveats: In a later analysis, several top co-occurrence clusters were reported to appear linked to parvovirus B19, influenza, CMV and Epstein-Barr virus. It was suggested by the authors that the approach could potentially be generalized to other disease states and immunological phenotypes. In a later genetic analysis, fewer N-insertions in productive TCRs were reported among donors in an Asian-associated ancestry cluster than the approximately 630-donor mean. The classifier was reported to diagnose cytomegalovirus status with high specificity and sensitivity in both the original cohort and the validation cohort. The earlier analysis of 587 of the donors excluded approximately 17 rarely observed V segments, including chromosome 9 orphons, because counts were too low. Only TCR beta chains were sequenced in this cohort, and the absence of alpha or paired-chain data limited detectable features. The only immune exposure information available for the cohort was CMV serostatus. Linkage disequilibrium might explain the correlated functional status among segregating V segments, but an unknown experimental factor could not be ruled out. Assigning TCR associations to individual alleles was difficult when HLA alleles, especially DR and DQ, strongly co-occurred. In a later analysis, the rate of TCR association differed among HLA loci, with DRB1 alleles having the most associated TCRs and HLA-C alleles having the fewest. Most TCR sequences were observed very rarely across donors, whereas some public TCRs were present in many individuals. The study gave a list of roughly 150 TCR beta chains associated with cytomegalovirus. According to a later analysis, most CMV-associated TCR beta chains appeared to be HLA-restricted, and the HLA associations seemed to be driven largely by CMV exposure. V-gene and J-gene trimming of TCR beta chains was associated with a missense DCLRE1C variant in a later genetic analysis, and the association was replicated in an independent cohort. In a later analysis, HLA-associated TCR beta chains showed more clonal expansion and lower generation probabilities than non-associated chains that were equally common. A cluster of highly shared sequence variants was judged likely to represent a technical artifact of the sequencing pipeline. In an earlier analysis of approximately 590 of the donors, most TCR beta V segments were observed in productive rearrangements about 90% or about 30% of the time, broadly matching IMGT annotations. A further reported finding was that TCR beta sequences accurately predicted the HLA-A and HLA-B alleles for most subjects in the first cohort. A few of the identified cytomegalovirus-associated TCR beta chains were confirmed in vitro to be specific for cytomegalovirus antigens. Some IMGT-functional V segments, including TRBV6-2 and TRBV6-3, could not be told apart with the 87-base-pair reads, so those segments were excluded. Specific HLA alleles were associated with over 15,000 TCR beta sequences at a false discovery rate of 0.05 in a later analysis. HLA typing was unavailable for some donors at each locus, so association tests used only the typed subset. The presence/absence analyses assumed that sequencing depth was roughly uniform across donors, and that assumption may not be true.

The cohort was made up of approximately 670 healthy bone marrow donors. At the time of sampling, every cohort member was nominally healthy, though immune exposures that went unrecorded were likely present. The donor tested CMV seronegative, placing the donor among the 352 seronegative members of the cohort. Every donor gave a peripheral blood sample, and the peripheral blood mononuclear cells from that sample were used for TCR beta sequencing. The Qiagen DNeasy Blood Extraction Kit was used to extract genomic DNA from the blood cell samples. Preparation of the library involved the immunoSEQ multiplex PCR assay. For the multiplex PCR, a mixture combining 60 forward primers for TCR Vbeta segments and 13 reverse primers for TCR Jbeta segments was used. Amplification of the CDR3 region of rearranged TCR beta genes was performed with a multiplex PCR assay on genomic DNA. The amplified TCR beta libraries were sequenced on the Illumina HiSeq System as 87-base-pair reads. As for the authors' bioinformatics: A later analysis counted about 80 million unique TCR beta chains across the roughly 700 repertoires, and roughly 10 million of these chains were shared by at least two donors. Raw reads were error-corrected and collapsed into unique sequences with a nearest-neighbor algorithm that merged closely related sequences to remove PCR and sequencing errors. V, D and J gene segments were assigned by aligning CDR3 sequences to IMGT reference sequences. For a sequence to be retained, a match of at least six nucleotides was required to both a V gene segment and a J gene segment. Rearrangements were classified as productive when the CDR3 lacked stop codons and remained in frame with V and J, and all other rearrangements were classified as non-productive. CDR3 was defined according to IMGT convention as the region running from the second conserved V-encoded cysteine to the conserved J-encoded phenylalanine. In an earlier analysis of approximately 590 of the donors, sequences lacking an unambiguous match to a single V gene segment were excluded. In an earlier analysis of 587 of the donors, a V segment was called functional when productive rearrangements were above 56.7%, and segregating when the standard deviation between donors exceeded 5%. A statistical classification framework was built for diagnosing cytomegalovirus status from the catalog of TCR beta chain sequences. In a later analysis, V and J genes were assigned by comparing TCR nucleotide sequences against IMGT/GENE-DB human TR gene sequences. The TCRdist pipeline was used in a later analysis to assign CDR3 sequences and most-parsimonious VDJ recombination scenarios. In a later analysis, every TCR beta chain was defined by the combination of its CDR3 amino acid sequence and its V-gene family, and reads without a unique V-gene family were dropped. To address suspected cross-contamination and a sequencing artifact, a later analysis removed over 500 highly shared, low-generation-probability nucleotide sequences. A later analysis calculated a clonal expansion index for each public chain from normalized within-repertoire ranks of inferred template counts. A later analysis computed generation probabilities with a VDJ recombination model fitted to out-of-frame rearrangements, and checked the results against IGoR. In a later analysis, TCR-TCR, TCR-HLA and TCR-CMV co-occurrence was scored with hypergeometric tests, and a repertoire-size bias correction was applied to TCR pairs. To estimate false discovery rates, a later analysis permuted the HLA or CMV assignments 20 times. In a later analysis, co-occurring TCRs were grouped using DBSCAN, and TCRdist sequence similarity was added for clustering within HLA-allele-positive subsets. For co-occurrence clustering, repertoires with fewer than 30,000 or more than 120,000 public chains were excluded, along with roughly 5 repertoires with anomalous nucleotide sharing. Imported from immuneACCESS, the table was reduced by TCRdb to in-frame sequences with V and J called. These copies leave out some clones; in studies compared against another copy, an unresolved V gene accounts for under half, and the cause of the remainder is not known. V and J calls and clone size are those listed in that table; D and trimming were worked out from the DNA. This sample is represented by over 45,000 clones; more than 75% of them were singletons. Roughly 1.5% of the sample comes from the top ten.

CDR1 and CDR2 were assigned from the germline V gene as ENHRY and SYGVKD. V is pruned by 3 bases and J by 7 bases, leaving 14 bases of the junction without a gene match. The CDR3 starts with the cysteine, ends with the phenylalanine, and has 16 residues. The read is trimmed to its CDR3 DNA, 48 bases read in frame from base 1. This clone was counted a single time. The antigen it recognizes is unknown. No base quality information exists; no much larger clone differs at one position. This receptor chain uses TRBV10-3 and TRBJ1-2; 7 junctional bases match TRBD1. The source is a female donor in good health and CMV-seronegative. Sequenced sample: PBMCs. The DNA sequence is given as TGTGCCATCAGTGAAGGGCGACAGGGTATCGTAATTGGCTACACCTTC. It codes for CAISEGRQGIVIGYTF.